The 7 T cell receptor beta chains presented below share a single source sample, sequenced in a study of blood T cells in healthy people across ages. Primed by a sample-barcoded 5' primer and a J-beta primer mix, a second PCR proceeded for 7 to 11 cycles. TCRdb re-called the 5' RACE reads through MiXCR, storing one row per CDR3 protein. Seen here are 1,100,000 or so distinct CDR3 sequences, 40% to 45% observed once, and the top ten hold over 15%. Input material: blood. These receptors came from an older woman in good health.

Many counts were recorded for this clonotype. The gene calls are TRBV27 and TRBJ2-6; D gene ambiguous. Per germline, CDR1 MNHEY and CDR2 SMNVEV (reference sequence). This CDR3 spans 13 amino acids. Deletions cut 8 bases from V and 0 bases from J, with 5 bases between. This CDR3 reads CASQSSGANVLTF. The CDR3 region has the DNA TGTGCCAGCCAGAGCTCTGGGGCCAACGTCCTGACTTTC.

The CDR3 DNA sequence: TGTGCCAGCAGTTCTAGATGGACAGGGGGCTACAGTCAGCCCCAGCATTTT. This gives the protein CASSSRWTGGYSQPQHF. J is TRBJ1-5 and V is TRBV27, with 11 bases fitting TRBD1. CDR3 length equals 17 residues. V shed 4 bases and J 6 bases; nucleotides not matched to a gene: 11. Germline values: CDR1 MNHEY, CDR2 SMNVEV (reference sequence).

The chain is built from TRBV28 and TRBJ1-4; D is ambiguous. Germline V gives CDR1 MDHEN, CDR2 SYDVKM. The CDR3 has 16 residues. V shed 4 bases and J shed 3 bases, with 15 bases lying between them. The CDR3, as DNA: TGTGCCAGCAGTTCCCTAGGAGACGGGGCTAATGAAAAACTGTTTTTT. Amino acids: CASSSLGDGANEKLFF.

The chain recombines TRBV20-1 with TRBJ2-7; D perhaps matches TRBD2 (7 bases). V lost 7 bases and J lost 6, with 19 bases in between. Germline-derived CDR1 and CDR2 are DFQATT and SNEGSKA (reference sequence). The CDR3 is 13 amino acids. CDR3 residues: CSVRGGGTGEQYF. The CDR3 region has the DNA TGCAGTGTCAGAGGGGGAGGGACTGGCGAGCAGTACTTC.

This clonotype showed up just a few times. This chain joins TRBV10-3 and TRBJ1-6, with 7 nucleotides matching TRBD1. CDR3 length: 15 amino acids. V lost 6 bases to trimming and J lost 5 bases; unmatched junction nucleotides: 7. Per germline, CDR1 ENHRY and CDR2 SYGVKD. The CDR3 is CAIRTGTADNSPLHF. The CDR3 nucleotides read TGTGCCATCAGAACCGGGACAGCGGATAATTCACCCCTCCACTTT.

This chain links TRBV7-2 with TRBJ2-3; 9 positions agree with TRBD2. After removal of 6 bases from V and 5 bases from J, the junction contained 6 bases not matched to a gene. The germline V gene encodes CDR1 SGHTA and CDR2 FQGNSA. The CDR3 consists of 14 residues. CDR3 coding DNA: TGTGCCAGCAGTGCAAGCGGGAGGATAGATACGCAGTATTTT. Protein product: CASSASGRIDTQYF.

V gene TRBV7-2 combines with J gene TRBJ2-5, with 9 bases identical to TRBD2. Germline V gene lookup returns CDR1 SGHTA and CDR2 FQGNSA. The CDR3 is made up of 18 amino acids. J lost 11 bases, V lost 2 bases, and 21 bases had no gene match. The CDR3 DNA sequence: TGTGCCAGCAGCTTAAACCCGGTGCTAGCGGGATTATACAATGAGCAGTACTTC. Its protein product is CASSLNPVLAGLYNEQYF.